The 23 T cell receptor beta chains in this list originate from one sample, sequenced in a study of blood T cell repertoires in COVID-19. Profiled with immunoSEQ multiplex PCR; TCRdb holds only in-frame clones, not every one. The sample shows some 150,000 clones, 85% to 90% of them seen only once. Sequencing was carried out using peripheral blood. Receptors originate from a woman in her sixties with acute or convalescent COVID-19.

The genes are TRBV11-2 and TRBJ2-5; D is uncertain. Deletions cut 0 bases from V and 0 bases from J, with 8 bases between. In germline, CDR1 is SGHAT, CDR2 FQNNGV. This CDR3 has 15 residues. The CDR3: CASSLDGHHQETQYF. CDR3 DNA sequence: TGTGCCAGCAGCTTAGATGGGCACCACCAAGAGACCCAGTACTTC.

This clone was observed once. The rearrangement links TRBV19 to TRBJ1-2, with a tentative D call TRBD1 (5 bases). The CDR3 totals 13 residues. Trimming removed 3 bases from V and 7 bases from J, with 12 bases in between. Germline-derived CDR1 and CDR2 are LNHDA and SQIVND (reference sequence). For the CDR3, the DNA is TGTGCCAGTAGTATCCGGGGGGGTCGTGGCTACACCTTC. Amino acids: CASSIRGGRGYTF.

The chain carries TRBV6-5 and TRBJ1-5; D is unresolved. CDR3 size: 13 residues. V was cut by 8 bases and J by 0 bases, with 8 bases left in between. CDR1 and CDR2 from the germline V gene are MNHEY and SVGAGI. The CDR3 region has the DNA TGTGCCAGCCAGGTCAATAGCAATCAGCCCCAGCATTTT. As protein: CASQVNSNQPQHF.

This chain connects TRBV6-6 to TRBJ1-3; 7 bases are shared with TRBD1. The J segment lost 2 bases and the V segment lost 5 bases, leaving 12 bases of the junction unmatched. The CDR3 spans 17 residues. Germline CDR1 is MNHNY and CDR2 is SVGAGI (reference sequence). The DNA of the CDR3 is TGTGCCAGCAGTCCCCCCCCGAGGGGGCGGGCTGGAAACACCATATATTTT. This translates into CASSPPPRGRAGNTIYF.

This chain joins TRBV5-1 and TRBJ1-6; the match to TRBD1 covers 9 bases. Losses at the gene ends were 5 bases for V and 7 bases for J; bases not matched to a gene: 7. CDR1 is SGHRS and CDR2 is YFSETQ in the germline V gene. The CDR3 is 15 residues long. CDR3 DNA sequence: TGCGCCAGCAGTCTTGGGACAGGGCGGAATTCACCCCTCCACTTT. Translation: CASSLGTGRNSPLHF. Using reference TRBV5-1 and TRBJ1-6 for the parts outside the CDR3, the full variable domain is KAGVTQTPRYLIKTRGQQVTLSCSPISGHRSVSWYQQTPGQGLQFLFEYFSETQRNKGNFPGRFSGRQFSNSRSEMNVSTLELGDSALYLCASSLGTGRNSPLHFGNGTRLTVT.

This rearrangement joins TRBV5-8 to TRBJ2-1, with TRBD1 matching 9 bases. The length of the CDR3 is 15 residues. Trimming cost V 6 bases and J 4 bases; bases outside gene matches: 8. Germline CDR1 SGHTS, CDR2 YDEGEE. The DNA for the CDR3 is TGTGCCAGCACCAACCCTGGACAGGGGTACAATGAGCAGTTCTTC. Its protein product is CASTNPGQGYNEQFF.

This chain links TRBV2 with TRBJ1-1; TRBD1 might be the D (5 bases). Germline CDR1 reads SNHLY; CDR2 reads FYNNEI. Trimming removed 4 bases at V and 4 bases at J, with 13 bases between. CDR3 size: 14 residues. Here the CDR3 reads CASSVGQRGTEAFF. In DNA form, the CDR3 reads TGTGCCAGCAGTGTCGGACAAAGGGGCACTGAAGCTTTCTTT.

This chain joins TRBV4-1 and TRBJ1-4; D ambiguous. The CDR3 covers 13 residues. Germline V gives CDR1 MGHRA, CDR2 YSYEKL. Trimming removed 4 bases from V and 8 bases from J, with 11 bases in between. The CDR3 nucleotides read TGCGCCAGCAGCCTAACGGCGGAGGAAAAACTGTTTTTT. It encodes CASSLTAEEKLFF.

V gene TRBV5-1 combines with J gene TRBJ2-7, with 9 bases that match TRBD1. Trimming took 4 bases from V and 4 from J; bases not matched to a gene: 9. This CDR3 has 15 amino acids. CDR1 and CDR2 from the germline V gene are SGHRS and YFSETQ. This CDR3 is CASSLRTGEVYEQYF. The CDR3 nucleotides are TGCGCCAGCAGCCTAAGGACAGGGGAGGTTTACGAGCAGTACTTC.

The chain links TRBV30 to TRBJ1-2; 7 bases match TRBD1. Germline CDR1 is GTSNPN and CDR2 is SVGIG (reference sequence). J gave up 8 bases and V 7 bases, and 16 bases lay outside the gene matches. The CDR3 has 14 amino acids. CDR3 in amino acids: CAFRRGGRGAGYTF. The CDR3 nucleotides are TGTGCCTTTCGACGGGGGGGCAGGGGGGCGGGCTACACCTTC. The full variable domain, in which reference TRBV30 and TRBJ1-2 provide the parts outside the CDR3, is SQTIHQWPATLVQPVGSPLSLECTVEGTSNPNLYWYRQAAGRGLQLLFYSVGIGQISSEVPQNLSASRPQDRQFILSSKKLLLSDSGFYLCAFRRGGRGAGYTFGSGTRLTVV.

The chain combines TRBV19 with TRBJ1-5, with D perhaps matching TRBD1 (6 bases). Germline loops: CDR1 LNHDA, CDR2 SQIVND (reference sequence). V lost 5 bases and J 0 bases, leaving 11 bases between the germline ends. The CDR3 has 15 amino acids. CDR3 sequence reads: CASSHRGNSNQPQHF. As DNA, the CDR3 is TGTGCCAGTAGTCATAGGGGGAATAGCAATCAGCCCCAGCATTTT.

This clone came up once. This chain joins TRBV19 and TRBJ2-2, with 8 bases identical to TRBD1. Looked up from germline, CDR1 is LNHDA and CDR2 is SQIVND (reference sequence). This CDR3 has 15 amino acids. With 9 bases clipped from V and 5 bases from J, the junction kept 11 bases outside the gene matches. DNA for the CDR3: TGTGCCAGCAACCTTGGGACAGGCTCGACCGGGGAGCTGTTTTTT. Protein sequence: CASNLGTGSTGELFF.

The chain recombines TRBV11-3 with TRBJ2-7; D gene unclear. The CDR3 runs 15 residues. V gave up 1 base and J gave up 2 bases, with 12 bases separating them. Germline CDR1 reads SGHNT; CDR2 reads YENEEA. As DNA, the CDR3 is TGTGCCAGCAGCTTAGGGGCCGGTTCTACCTACGAGCAGTACTTC. Protein: CASSLGAGSTYEQYF.

The genes are TRBV7-9 and TRBJ1-1; possibly TRBD1 for D (5 bases). Germline V gives CDR1 SEHNR, CDR2 FQNEAQ (reference sequence). The germline V and J ends were trimmed by 4 bases and 5 bases, with 8 bases remaining between them. The CDR3 spans 12 residues. Here the CDR3 reads CASSSTGTEAFF. DNA of the CDR3: TGTGCCAGCAGCTCCACAGGAACTGAAGCTTTCTTT.

The chain is built from TRBV7-3 and TRBJ2-3; 10 bases are shared with TRBD1. J was trimmed by 1 base and V by 4 bases; bases with no gene match: 5. This CDR3 has 16 residues. CDR1 and CDR2 (germline): SGHTA, FQGTGA. The CDR3 DNA sequence: TGTGCCAGCAGCTCCTACGGACAGGGGGGCACAGATACGCAGTATTTT. Its translation is CASSSYGQGGTDTQYF.

The chain couples TRBV3-1 (or the pseudogene TRBV3-2) to TRBJ1-4; no firm D call. The V and J ends lost 1 base and 0 bases respectively, with 9 bases between them. Germline lookup yields CDR1 LGHDT and CDR2 YNNKEL (reference sequence). The CDR3 contains 16 residues. For the CDR3, the DNA is TGTGCCAGCAGCCAAGGGGAGCCCTCAACTAATGAAAAACTGTTTTTT. Its protein product is CASSQGEPSTNEKLFF.

The rearrangement links TRBV5-4 to TRBJ1-1; D call uncertain. There are 12 residues in the CDR3. V was pared by 0 bases and J by 4 bases, with 4 bases between. Germline CDR1 and CDR2: SGHNT and YYREEE (reference sequence). The CDR3 here is CASSLGSTEAFF. The CDR3 DNA follows: TGTGCCAGCAGCTTGGGGAGCACTGAAGCTTTCTTT.

The chain carries TRBV7-2 and TRBJ2-1; 9 bases agree with TRBD1. Germline V gene sequence: CDR1 SGHTA, CDR2 FQGNSA. The trim removed 4 bases at V and 5 bases at J, leaving 9 bases unmatched. This CDR3 spans 16 amino acids. This chain's CDR3 is CASSSSGTGWNNEQFF. CDR3 DNA: TGTGCCAGCAGCTCATCCGGGACAGGGTGGAACAATGAGCAGTTCTTC. Full variable domain (rest looked up from reference TRBV7-2 and TRBJ2-1): GAGVSQSPSNKVTEKGKDVELRCDPISGHTALYWYRQSLGQGLEFLIYFQGNSAPDKSGLPSDRFSAERTGGSVSTLTIQRTQQEDSAVYLCASSSSGTGWNNEQFFGPGTRLTVL.

With regard to this clone: Sequence at one end of the junction differs from germline and may be a read error. The chain uses TRBV7-7 and TRBJ2-3; D gene uncertain. Germline values: CDR1 SSHAT, CDR2 FNYEAQ (reference sequence). The CDR3 totals 13 residues. CDR3: CASSFSGTDTQYF. CDR3 nucleotides: TGTGCTAGCAGCTTCTCTGGCACAGATACGCAGTATTTT.

The chain joins TRBV21-1 to TRBJ2-2; the table's D call, TRBD1, was not checked against the DNA. TRBV21-1 is labeled a pseudogene. The CDR3 covers 16 residues. CDR3 loop: CASSKGHRVYTGELFF. CDR3 nucleotide sequence: TGTGCCAGCAGCAAAGGACACAGGGTATACACCGGGGAGCTGTTTTTT.

The rearrangement joins TRBV4-2 to TRBJ2-1; no firm D call. Trimming took off 0 bases at V and 1 base at J, with 7 bases between the two ends. CDR3 length: 15 residues. The germline V gene encodes CDR1 LGHNA and CDR2 YNFKEQ. The CDR3 reads CASSQEQLSYNEQFF. In nucleotides, the CDR3 is TGTGCCAGCAGCCAAGAACAGCTTTCCTACAATGAGCAGTTCTTC.

By share, this clone counts as medium-sized. The gene calls are TRBV6-2 or TRBV6-3 and TRBJ1-1; the D gene is possibly TRBD1 (6 bases). Germline CDR1 reads MNHEY; CDR2 reads SVGEGT. There are 14 residues in the CDR3. V was clipped by 3 bases and J by 8 bases, with 16 bases between them. CDR3 sequence: CASSYSQDSWEAFF. In DNA, the CDR3 is TGTGCCAGCAGTTATTCTCAGGACAGCTGGGAAGCTTTCTTT.

This chain links TRBV5-1 with TRBJ2-3; 7 nucleotides agree with TRBD1. The CDR3 spans 15 residues. V lost 5 bases, J lost 2 bases, and 8 bases stayed unmatched. Germline V gene data show CDR1 as SGHRS and CDR2 as YFSETQ. In DNA, the CDR3 is TGCGCCAGCAGGGGACAGATACTTACCACAGATACGCAGTATTTT. It is translated as CASRGQILTTDTQYF.